Reported below is one T cell receptor beta chain. The antigen remains unidentified. These data come from a study of beta chain features in type 1 diabetes. Study conclusions and caveats: PCR could preferentially amplify shorter templates, alike in patients and controls. In every one of the four CD4+ subsets, TCRB CDR3s were moderately but significantly shorter in Type 1 diabetes patients.

CDR1 is GTSNPN and CDR2 is SVGIG in the germline V gene (reference sequence). V was trimmed by 5 bases and J by 6 bases, leaving 16 bases between them. The CDR3 runs 13 residues. The whole isolated RNA underwent reverse transcription, so sequencing captured expressed TCRB transcripts. Libraries were prepared by immunoSEQ multiplex PCR; TCRdb keeps only in-frame clonotypes and omits some of them. The data contain 640,000 or so clones, more than 12% of them seen just once; the ten biggest clones take up nearly 0.04%. The chain has TRBV30 and TRBJ1-1; D unresolved. The sample comprised naive CD4+ T cells from blood. The clonotype originates from a man aged 18 to 35 with type 1 diabetes. CDR3 bases: TGTGCCTGGGTACCAACCCTCGCTGCTGAAGCTTTCTTT. Translation gives CAWVPTLAAEAFF. The entire variable domain, with the rest obtained from reference TRBV30 and TRBJ1-1, is as follows: SQTIHQWPATLVQPVGSPLSLECTVEGTSNPNLYWYRQAAGRGLQLLFYSVGIGQISSEVPQNLSASRPQDRQFILSSKKLLLSDSGFYLCAWVPTLAAEAFFGQGTRLTVV.